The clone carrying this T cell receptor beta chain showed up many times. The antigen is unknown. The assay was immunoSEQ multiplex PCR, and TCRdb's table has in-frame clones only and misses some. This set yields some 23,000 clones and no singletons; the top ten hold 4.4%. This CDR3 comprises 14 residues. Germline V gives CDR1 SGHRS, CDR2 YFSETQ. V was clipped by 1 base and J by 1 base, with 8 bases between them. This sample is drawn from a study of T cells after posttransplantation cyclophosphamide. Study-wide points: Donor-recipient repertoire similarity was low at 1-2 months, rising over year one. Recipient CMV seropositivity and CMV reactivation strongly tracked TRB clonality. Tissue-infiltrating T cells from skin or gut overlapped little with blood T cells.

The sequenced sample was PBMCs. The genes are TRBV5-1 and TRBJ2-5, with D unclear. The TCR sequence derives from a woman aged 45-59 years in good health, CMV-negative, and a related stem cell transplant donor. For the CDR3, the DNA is TGCGCCAGCAGCTTGACCTTAGCCCAAGAGACCCAGTACTTC. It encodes CASSLTLAQETQYF.